This TCR beta chain was sequenced during a study of CD8 T cells in ankylosing spondylitis. Study-level points and caveats: As reported, disease-linked clones showed significant enrichment in matched ankylosing spondylitis synovial fluid. One TCR beta motif, made up of eight highly homologous variants, appeared characteristic of ankylosing spondylitis blood.

As concerns this clonotype: The antigen remains unidentified.

In germline, CDR1 is SQVTM, CDR2 ANQGSEA. The CDR3 runs to 11 residues. Trimming cost V 7 bases and J 4 bases, with 11 bases left between them. Researchers built TCR beta libraries using quantitative 5'-RACE with molecular barcodes. Each CDR3 protein is one row after TCRdb ran MiXCR on the 5' RACE reads. Here the sample spans tens of thousands of distinct CDR3 sequences, roughly 27% being singletons. The gene calls are TRBV29-1 and TRBJ2-7, with D perhaps TRBD2 (7 bases). Sequenced: blood, either unsorted or a sorted T cell fraction (not recorded which). The TCR originated in a male donor with ankylosing spondylitis or in good health (not recorded which). CDR3 coding DNA: TGCAGCGGGGGGCGGGAGTACGAGCAGTACTTC. Its protein is CSGGREYEQYF.